This T cell receptor (beta chain) was recorded in a study of OX40 agonist ivuxolimab in advanced cancers. This clone was counted a few times. CDR1 is LGHNA, CDR2 YSLEER, per germline. This CDR3 is built from 14 residues. Between the trimmed V and J ends, which lost 1 base and 7 bases, there was a span of 11 bases. Sequencing used immunoSEQ multiplex PCR; TCRdb keeps in-frame clones, though not all of them. This sample has roughly 6,000 clones, with 70% to 75% found just once. The receptor was isolated from an adult with an advanced solid tumor such as melanoma, head and neck, liver or kidney cancer. The rearrangement joins TRBV4-3 to TRBJ2-1, with D uncertain. The sample was CD4+ or CD8+ T cells sorted from blood, taken in a trial of the OX40 agonist ivuxolimab. CDR3 nucleotides: TGCGCCAGCAGCCAAGGTAACGGATATAATGAGCAGTTCTTC. Amino acid sequence: CASSQGNGYNEQFF.